Listed here are 28 T cell receptor beta chains from one sample, sequenced in a study of shared clonotypes between healthy human individuals (TCRdb year 2020). The library was made by the immunoSEQ multiplex PCR assay. The table was pulled from immuneACCESS by TCRdb, which kept in-frame rearrangements only. Such tables lose some clones; where checked, under half of the loss comes from unresolved V genes, and the rest has no known cause. This sample gives about 510,000 clones in total; roughly 95% of them show up just once. Together, the top ten hold 0.06% of the sample. The sequenced sample consisted of naive CD4+ T cells sorted from blood. The cell subset or site label for this specimen denotes: CD45RA+ positively selected. Receptors were obtained from a woman between 25 and 40 years old in good health.

To note about this clone: Other DNA sequences in the same sample also yield this CDR3. The V gene is TRBV10-3, the J gene TRBJ2-7, with a tentative D call TRBD2 (5 bases). The CDR3 runs 13 residues. The germline V and J ends were trimmed by 7 bases and 4 bases, with 14 bases remaining between them. The germline CDR1 and CDR2 sequences are ENHRY and SYGVKD. The CDR3 coding sequence is TGTGCCATCACAGCGGACGTGGGATACGAGCAGTACTTC. This translates into CAITADVGYEQYF.

This chain connects TRBV28 to TRBJ1-5; tentatively, D is TRBD1 (5 bases). Trimming pared 2 bases from V and 6 bases from J, leaving 14 bases between. This CDR3 spans 15 amino acids. Germline V CDR1 and CDR2: MDHEN, SYDVKM. As DNA, the CDR3 is TGTGCCAGCAGTTTAATTACGGGGGTTGGTCAGCCCCAGCATTTT. It codes for CASSLITGVGQPQHF.

This clone was found once. The V call is TRBV4-1, the J call TRBJ1-5, with a tentative D call TRBD1 (5 bases). The CDR3 sequence is 18 residues long. Trimming shortened V by 4 bases and J by 1 base, and 20 bases separated the two germline ends. Germline values: CDR1 MGHRA, CDR2 YSYEKL. The CDR3, as DNA: TGCGCCAGCAGCCCCCTTTTATGGGGGAGGGTAAGCAATCAGCCCCAGCATTTT. Amino acid sequence: CASSPLLWGRVSNQPQHF.

The count of this clone is one. The chain uses TRBV7-3 and TRBJ2-2; 13 nucleotides agree with TRBD2. After removal of 5 bases from V and 7 bases from J, the junction contained 13 bases not matched to a gene. Per germline, CDR1 SGHTA and CDR2 FQGTGA. This CDR3 is 18 amino acids long. CDR3: CASSIITGTSGTGGELFF. The DNA of the CDR3 is TGTGCCAGCAGCATCATAACTGGGACTAGCGGGACGGGCGGGGAGCTGTTTTTT. The variable domain in full, with the rest retrieved from reference TRBV7-3 and TRBJ2-2, is GAGVSQTPSNKVTEKGKYVELRCDPISGHTALYWYRQSLGQGPEFLIYFQGTGAADDSGLPNDRFFAVRPEGSVSTLKIQRTERGDSAVYLCASSIITGTSGTGGELFFGEGSRLTVL.

The chain joins TRBV11-2 to TRBJ2-7; 16 bases agree with TRBD2. The germline gives CDR1 SGHAT, CDR2 FQNNGV. The length of the CDR3 is 17 residues. V dropped 5 bases and J dropped 3; count of bases not matched to a gene: 7. In nucleotides, the CDR3 is TGTGCCAGCAGCCCTGGGACTAGCGGGAGGGTTCACTACGAGCAGTACTTC. Residues: CASSPGTSGRVHYEQYF.

The genes are TRBV6-5 and TRBJ2-1, with 14 bases identical to TRBD2. The CDR3 runs to 16 residues. Germline loops: CDR1 MNHEY, CDR2 SVGAGI. The V gene end was trimmed by 2 bases and the J gene end by 7 bases; junction bases not matched to a gene: 4. Here the CDR3 DNA reads TGTGCCAGCAGTTACCCCGGGACTAGCGGGAGAAATGAGCAGTTCTTC. Translated, it gives CASSYPGTSGRNEQFF.

The chain combines TRBV6-4 with TRBJ2-4; 9 positions match TRBD2. The CDR3 is 15 residues long. V lost 7 bases and J lost 3; bases outside the gene matches: 7. Germline CDR1 MRHNA, CDR2 SNTAGT. Here the CDR3 reads CASILLAGVKNIQYF. The CDR3, as DNA: TGTGCCAGCATCTTATTAGCGGGAGTCAAAAACATTCAGTACTTC.

This clone was seen only once. The genes are TRBV27 and TRBJ1-5; D not resolved. This CDR3 comprises 12 residues. Trimming took off 3 bases at V and 6 bases at J, with 6 bases between the two ends. Germline values: CDR1 MNHEY, CDR2 SMNVEV (reference sequence). The CDR3 here is CASSLGGQPQHF. DNA for the CDR3: TGTGCCAGCAGTTTGGGAGGTCAGCCCCAGCATTTT.

The J gene is TRBJ1-5, the V gene TRBV28; D not certain. With 3 bases removed from V and 4 bases from J, the gap between germline ends came to 10 bases. Germline V gene data show CDR1 as MDHEN and CDR2 as SYDVKM. This CDR3 spans 14 amino acids. DNA for the CDR3: TGTGCCAGCAGTTTCCGGCGCCTTAATCAGCCCCAGCATTTT. Translating gives CASSFRRLNQPQHF.

The V call is TRBV4-1, the J call TRBJ2-1; 11 nucleotides align to TRBD2. Germline-derived CDR1 and CDR2 are MGHRA and YSYEKL. Germline trimming cut 4 bases from V and 1 base from J; bases unmatched to any gene: 6. The CDR3 is 17 residues long. CDR3 sequence reads: CASSLGTSGDSYNEQFF. Here the CDR3 DNA reads TGCGCCAGCAGCCTCGGGACTAGCGGAGATTCCTACAATGAGCAGTTCTTC.

This chain joins TRBV11-2 and TRBJ1-3; D is unclear. The CDR3 runs to 16 residues. With 3 bases removed from V and 0 bases from J, the gap between germline ends came to 12 bases. CDR1 SGHAT and CDR2 FQNNGV come from the germline V gene. The CDR3 coding sequence is TGTGCCAGCAGCTTGTGGCACCCAAGCTCTGGAAACACCATATATTTT. The encoded protein is CASSLWHPSSGNTIYF.

The V call is TRBV6-1, the J call TRBJ2-1; D call uncertain. Trimming removed 8 bases at V and 4 bases at J, with 9 bases between. This CDR3 spans 12 amino acids. The germline V gene has CDR1 MNHNS and CDR2 SASEGT. DNA of the CDR3: TGTGCCAGCGCCCCCCGGTACAATGAGCAGTTCTTC. It translates to CASAPRYNEQFF.

V usage is TRBV19 and J usage is TRBJ1-6; 7 bases fit TRBD1. Germline CDR1 LNHDA, CDR2 SQIVND (reference sequence). J was trimmed by 6 bases and V by 3 bases; bases with no gene match: 8. This CDR3 is built from 16 residues. The DNA of the CDR3 is TGTGCCAGTAGTATCCCCAGGGGGGTGTTTAATTCACCCCTCCACTTT. This sequence encodes CASSIPRGVFNSPLHF.

V gene TRBV27 combines with J gene TRBJ1-4; a weak D match, TRBD1 (5 bases). Trimming removed 3 bases from V and 9 bases from J, with 17 bases in between. The CDR3 has 15 amino acids. The germline V gene has CDR1 MNHEY and CDR2 SMNVEV (reference sequence). For the CDR3, the DNA is TGTGCCAGCAGTTTGACAGCCCAGGAAATGCAAAAACTGTTTTTT. This sequence encodes CASSLTAQEMQKLFF.

About this clone: The sample holds other DNA sequences that translate to the same CDR3. The rearrangement uses TRBV18 and TRBJ2-6; unclear D gene. Germline V gene sequence: CDR1 KGHSH, CDR2 LQKENI. The CDR3 is 15 residues long. V was shortened by 3 bases and J by 2 bases, with 8 bases between the two germline ends. The CDR3 sequence is CASSPKGAGANVLTF. The CDR3 DNA sequence: TGTGCCAGCTCACCGAAGGGTGCTGGGGCCAACGTCCTGACTTTC.

The chain combines TRBV19 with TRBJ1-1; unclear D gene. This CDR3 has 13 residues. V lost 2 bases and J lost 6, with 10 bases in between. Germline values: CDR1 LNHDA, CDR2 SQIVND (reference sequence). CDR3 in DNA: TGTGCCAGTAGTATAACCGGGAGGGCTGAAGCTTTCTTT. This sequence encodes CASSITGRAEAFF. Drawing the rest from reference TRBV19 and TRBJ1-1, the complete variable domain is DGGITQSPKYLFRKEGQNVTLSCEQNLNHDAMYWYRQDPGQGLRLIYYSQIVNDFQKGDIAEGYSVSREKKESFPLTVTSAQKNPTAFYLCASSITGRAEAFFGQGTRLTVV.

The J gene is TRBJ2-7, the V gene TRBV6-5, with TRBD1 matching over 7 bases. The germline CDR1 and CDR2 sequences are MNHEY and SVGAGI. There are 12 residues in the CDR3. J gave up 3 bases and V 5 bases, and 1 base lay outside the gene matches. The CDR3 nucleotides read TGTGCCAGCAGTCCAGGGGGCTACGAGCAGTACTTC. Residues: CASSPGGYEQYF.

V and J are TRBV18 and TRBJ1-6; D is uncertain. CDR1 and CDR2 from the germline V gene are KGHSH and LQKENI. The CDR3 is 13 residues long. V was trimmed by 2 bases and J by 14 bases, leaving 13 bases between them. CDR3 DNA: TGTGCCAGCTCACCAGGGGATGGTAGGTCCCTCCACTTT. Its translation is CASSPGDGRSLHF. The full variable domain, with the rest looked up from reference TRBV18 and TRBJ1-6, is NAGVMQNPRHLVRRRGQEARLRCSPMKGHSHVYWYRQLPEEGLKFMVYLQKENIIDESGMPKERFSAEFPKEGPSILRIQQVVRGDSAAYFCASSPGDGRSLHFGNGTRLTVT.

The chain employs TRBV7-8 and TRBJ1-1; maybe TRBD1 (6 bases). Trimming shortened V by 3 bases and J by 1 base, and 9 bases separated the two germline ends. Looked up from germline, CDR1 is SGHVS and CDR2 is FQNEAQ. CDR3 length: 14 residues. The CDR3, as DNA: TGTGCCAGCAGCTTCCGGACAGAGAACACTGAAGCTTTCTTT. This sequence encodes CASSFRTENTEAFF.

This clone was found once. This chain connects TRBV7-2 to TRBJ2-5; tentatively, D is TRBD1 (5 bases). The assigned J gene may be wrong: the sequence end matches TRBJ2-7 better. The CDR3 loop spans 12 amino acids. CDR1 is SGHTA and CDR2 is FQGNSA in the germline V gene. The CDR3 DNA is TGTGCCAGCAGCTTACAGGGCTACGAGCAGTACTTC. It encodes CASSLQGYEQYF.

This chain connects TRBV7-9 to TRBJ2-1; possibly TRBD1 for D (6 bases). Per the germline V gene, CDR1 is SEHNR and CDR2 is FQNEAQ (reference sequence). The CDR3 sequence is 13 residues long. V lost 5 bases to trimming and J lost 5 bases, with 10 bases between them. The CDR3 reads CASSLRQDNEQFF. The CDR3 nucleotides are TGTGCCAGCAGCCTTAGACAGGACAATGAGCAGTTCTTC.

The chain uses TRBV4-1 and TRBJ1-2, with 7 bases matching TRBD1. The V gene end was trimmed by 4 bases and the J gene end by 4 bases; junction bases not matched to a gene: 9. This CDR3 contains 15 residues. Germline V lookup: CDR1 MGHRA, CDR2 YSYEKL. CDR3 region: CASSRIAGTVYGYTF. CDR3 in DNA: TGCGCCAGCAGCCGAATTGCCGGGACAGTCTATGGCTACACCTTC.

This rearrangement joins TRBV10-3 to TRBJ1-2, with 11 bases aligning to TRBD1. The V segment lost 7 bases and the J segment 6 bases; nucleotides outside the gene matches: 10. Germline values: CDR1 ENHRY, CDR2 SYGVKD. This CDR3 has 15 residues. The CDR3 nucleotides are TGTGCCATCAAAAAGGGGACAGGGGGACTGGATGGCTACACCTTC. Amino acids: CAIKKGTGGLDGYTF.

The chain uses TRBV5-1 and TRBJ1-1; D is perhaps TRBD1 (6 bases). The CDR3 is 16 residues long. The germline gives CDR1 SGHRS, CDR2 YFSETQ. The V end was cut by 0 bases, the J end by 1 base, with 13 bases between. As DNA, the CDR3 is TGCGCCAGCAGCTTGGTGGGGGGCACGGGGAACACTGAAGCTTTCTTT. Encoded protein: CASSLVGGTGNTEAFF. The full variable domain, with the rest looked up from reference TRBV5-1 and TRBJ1-1, is KAGVTQTPRYLIKTRGQQVTLSCSPISGHRSVSWYQQTPGQGLQFLFEYFSETQRNKGNFPGRFSGRQFSNSRSEMNVSTLELGDSALYLCASSLVGGTGNTEAFFGQGTRLTVV.

The table lists this clone with a count of one. V is TRBV2 and J is TRBJ2-7; TRBD2 matches at 12 bases. This CDR3 region has 16 residues. The germline V gene encodes CDR1 SNHLY and CDR2 FYNNEI. V lost 6 bases to trimming and J lost 3 bases; unmatched junction nucleotides: 9. CDR3 nucleotides: TGTGCCAGCAGCTCAGGACTAGCGGGGCCCGACTACGAGCAGTACTTC. Its translation: CASSSGLAGPDYEQYF. The variable domain in full, completed from reference TRBV2 and TRBJ2-7, reads EPEVTQTPSHQVTQMGQEVILRCVPISNHLYFYWYRQILGQKVEFLVSFYNNEISEKSEIFDDQFSVERPDGSNFTLKIRSTKLEDSAMYFCASSSGLAGPDYEQYFGPGTRLTVT.

V usage is TRBV30 and J usage is TRBJ2-5; 13 nucleotides line up with TRBD2. The DNA end is more similar to TRBJ2-7, so the J call may be wrong. This CDR3 spans 14 amino acids. CDR1 is GTSNPN and CDR2 is SVGIG in the germline V gene (reference sequence). The CDR3 loop is CAWSAGTSGIEQYF. The CDR3 coding sequence is TGTGCCTGGAGTGCCGGGACTAGCGGGATCGAGCAGTACTTC.

The chain uses TRBV5-1 and TRBJ2-3; 10 positions match TRBD2. Looked up from germline, CDR1 is SGHRS and CDR2 is YFSETQ. V gave up 4 bases and J gave up 0 bases; unmatched junction bases: 5. This CDR3 has 16 residues. The CDR3 loop reads CASSPPLAGSTDTQYF. DNA for the CDR3: TGCGCCAGCAGCCCCCCACTAGCGGGGAGCACAGATACGCAGTATTTT.

This chain uses TRBV15 with TRBJ1-6; 8 positions match TRBD1. CDR1 is LNHNV and CDR2 is YYDKDF in the germline V gene (reference sequence). The CDR3 has 14 residues. The J segment lost 9 bases and the V segment lost 3 bases, leaving 4 bases of the junction unmatched. CDR3 sequence reads: CATSRDRDTSPLHF. CDR3 coding DNA: TGTGCCACCAGCAGGGACAGGGATACTTCACCCCTCCACTTT.